One and the same sample provided the 20 T cell receptor beta chains below, sequenced in a study of T cells after yellow fever vaccination. TCRdb re-called the 5' RACE reads through MiXCR, storing one row per CDR3 protein. The profile shows 320,000 or so distinct CDR3 sequences, 7% to 10% of them singletons. The starting material was PBMCs, obtained about 41 days after the first yellow fever vaccination. Receptors were obtained from a man between 18 and 29 years old who received the YFV17D yellow fever vaccine.

This clonotype was counted many times. The genes are TRBV7-2 and TRBJ1-5; 8 bases fit TRBD1. V shed 3 bases and J 6 bases; nucleotides not matched to a gene: 1. This CDR3 spans 13 amino acids. CDR1 SGHTA and CDR2 FQGNSA come from the germline V gene. The CDR3 DNA follows: TGTGCCAGCAGCTTCAGGGGGCCTCAGCCCCAGCATTTT. It is translated as CASSFRGPQPQHF.

The table lists this clonotype with a few counts. The CDR3 sequence is CSASRTGELYGYTF. CDR3 sequence (DNA): TGCAGTGCTTCTAGGACAGGGGAGCTCTATGGCTACACCTTC. The chain joins TRBV20-1 to TRBJ1-2; 9 bases are shared with TRBD1. CDR1 and CDR2 (germline): DFQATT, SNEGSKA (reference sequence). The V gene end was trimmed by 5 bases and the J gene end by 4 bases; junction bases not matched to a gene: 8. The CDR3 has 14 residues.

This clonotype was observed many times. V and J are TRBV12-3 or TRBV12-4 and TRBJ2-1; D is ambiguous. This CDR3 spans 14 amino acids. Trimming removed 1 base at V and 7 bases at J, with 11 bases between. The DNA of the CDR3 is TGTGCCAGCAGTTTAGAGACTCCTGGGAATGAGCAGTTCTTC. Its translation is CASSLETPGNEQFF.

The chain carries TRBV5-1 and TRBJ1-1, with a weak D call TRBD1 (5 bases). The germline V and J ends were trimmed by 6 bases and 5 bases, with 17 bases remaining between them. CDR1 is SGHRS and CDR2 is YFSETQ in the germline V gene. The CDR3 runs 14 residues. The CDR3 is CASTWGGTETEAFF. CDR3 nucleotide sequence: TGCGCCAGCACCTGGGGGGGGACGGAAACTGAAGCTTTCTTT. Drawing the rest from reference TRBV5-1 and TRBJ1-1, the complete variable domain is KAGVTQTPRYLIKTRGQQVTLSCSPISGHRSVSWYQQTPGQGLQFLFEYFSETQRNKGNFPGRFSGRQFSNSRSEMNVSTLELGDSALYLCASTWGGTETEAFFGQGTRLTVV.

This clonotype has only a few counts. This chain connects TRBV4-3 to TRBJ1-5; no definite D call. This CDR3 region has 16 residues. V dropped 0 bases and J dropped 2 bases, with 11 bases sitting between them. Germline lookup yields CDR1 LGHNA and CDR2 YSLEER. CDR3 bases: TGCGCCAGCAGCCAAGATCTACTGGGCGGCAATCAGCCCCAGCATTTT. This gives the protein CASSQDLLGGNQPQHF.

This clonotype has at least ten counts. The chain carries TRBV4-2 and TRBJ2-2; D is uncertain. CDR3 length equals 12 residues. The germline V and J ends were trimmed by 0 bases and 10 bases, with 6 bases remaining between them. The germline gives CDR1 LGHNA, CDR2 YNFKEQ. The CDR3 protein is CASSQDWAELFF. The CDR3 region has the DNA TGTGCCAGCAGCCAAGACTGGGCGGAGCTGTTTTTT.

V gene TRBV19 combines with J gene TRBJ1-4; a weak D match, TRBD1 (5 bases). Germline lookup yields CDR1 LNHDA and CDR2 SQIVND (reference sequence). V gave up 5 bases and J gave up 3 bases, with 19 bases separating them. This CDR3 comprises 17 residues. The DNA for the CDR3 is TGTGCCAGTAGTCATCTTCAGGGTACGATGGCTAATGAAAAACTGTTTTTT. Its protein product is CASSHLQGTMANEKLFF.

This clonotype was counted a few times. The DNA for the CDR3 is TGTGCCAGTGCCGGACAGCCCCCCGGGGAGCTGTTTTTT. Translation: CASAGQPPGELFF. This chain links TRBV7-2 with TRBJ2-2, with a weak D call TRBD1 (6 bases). Trimming stripped 9 bases from V and 6 bases from J, with 14 bases between. The CDR3 runs 13 residues. Germline V gene sequence: CDR1 SGHTA, CDR2 FQGNSA.

This clonotype has a handful of counts. This chain uses TRBV4-1 with TRBJ2-3; TRBD2 matches 8 bases. Trimming at V came to 2 bases and at J to 4 bases, leaving 2 bases not matched to a gene. Germline V gene data show CDR1 as MGHRA and CDR2 as YSYEKL. CDR3 size: 14 residues. In DNA form, the CDR3 reads TGCGCCAGCAGCCAACCCGGGAGGGCAGATACGCAGTATTTT. Amino acid sequence: CASSQPGRADTQYF.

This clonotype was counted between two and nine times. The chain employs TRBV10-3 and TRBJ2-6, with D perhaps being TRBD1 or TRBD2 (5 bases each). The CDR3 totals 15 residues. The germline V gene has CDR1 ENHRY and CDR2 SYGVKD. Trimming removed 7 bases from V and 2 bases from J, with 12 bases in between. The CDR3 nucleotides are TGTGCCATCACCAAAACGGGGCCTGGGGCCAACGTCCTGACTTTC. It yields the protein CAITKTGPGANVLTF.

This clonotype was observed a handful of times. The chain combines TRBV5-1 with TRBJ2-1; 14 positions agree with TRBD2. The CDR3 spans 14 residues. Germline loops: CDR1 SGHRS, CDR2 YFSETQ. Losses at the gene ends were 7 bases for V and 7 bases for J; bases not matched to a gene: 4. The CDR3 spells CASHRTSGGNEQFF. DNA for the CDR3: TGCGCCAGCCATCGGACTAGCGGGGGGAATGAGCAGTTCTTC.

This clonotype was counted only a few times. The chain recombines TRBV5-1 with TRBJ2-1; TRBD1 or TRBD2 may be the D gene (5 bases each). The length of the CDR3 is 12 residues. Germline loops: CDR1 SGHRS, CDR2 YFSETQ. Trimming took 0 bases from V and 8 from J, leaving 6 bases between them. The CDR3 DNA reads TGCGCCAGCAGCTTGGGGGGGTATGAGCAGTTCTTC. As protein: CASSLGGYEQFF.

The genes are TRBV24-1 and TRBJ1-6; 8 nucleotides line up with TRBD1. The CDR3 is 15 residues long. With V trimmed by 4 bases and J by 7 bases, 5 bases remained unmatched. CDR1 is KGHDR, CDR2 SFDVKD, per germline. CDR3 sequence (DNA): TGTGCCACCAGTGACTCCGGACAGGGCAATTCACCCCTCCACTTT. Translation: CATSDSGQGNSPLHF.

This sequence joins TRBV18 and TRBJ1-6, with 7 bases that match TRBD1. The V gene end was trimmed by 7 bases and the J gene end by 7 bases; junction bases not matched to a gene: 4. The V gene's germline CDR1 is KGHSH and CDR2 LQKENI. This CDR3 has 13 amino acids. CDR3 coding DNA: TGTGCCAGCTTCGGACAGGAGAATTCACCCCTCCACTTT. Translating it yields CASFGQENSPLHF.

This clonotype was seen only a few times. The gene calls are TRBV29-1 and TRBJ2-5; 7 nucleotides line up with TRBD1. The J segment lost 5 bases and the V segment lost 7 bases, leaving 7 bases of the junction unmatched. Germline V lookup: CDR1 SQVTM, CDR2 ANQGSEA. The CDR3 length is 12 residues. CDR3 region: CSEQGSGETQYF. DNA of the CDR3: TGCAGCGAACAGGGGTCTGGCGAGACCCAGTACTTC.

V gene TRBV18 combines with J gene TRBJ1-1, with D hard to call. CDR1 is KGHSH and CDR2 is LQKENI in the germline V gene. This CDR3 spans 18 amino acids. V shed 2 bases and J shed 2 bases, with 21 bases lying between them. The CDR3 DNA reads as TGTGCCAGCTCACCAGTAGACATTGCCGCCGATTTAAACACTGAAGCTTTCTTT. Translating gives CASSPVDIAADLNTEAFF.

This clonotype was seen ten or more times. The V and J genes are TRBV12-3 or TRBV12-4 and TRBJ1-1; TRBD1 is a possible D gene (5 bases). Trimming removed 4 bases at V and 1 base at J, with 16 bases between. The CDR3 has 16 residues. For the CDR3, the DNA is TGTGCCAGCAGTTACCGGGACGGGTTGAAGAACACTGAAGCTTTCTTT. Amino acid sequence: CASSYRDGLKNTEAFF.

V is TRBV20-1 and J is TRBJ2-3; D uncertain. V lost 4 bases and J lost 0, with 11 bases in between. The germline V gene has CDR1 DFQATT and CDR2 SNEGSKA (reference sequence). The CDR3 spans 14 residues. The CDR3 protein is CSAKGSPSTDTQYF. The CDR3 DNA follows: TGCAGTGCTAAGGGCTCTCCTAGCACAGATACGCAGTATTTT.

The chain has TRBV6-2 or TRBV6-3 and TRBJ1-4; a weak D match, TRBD1 (6 bases). Germline lookup yields CDR1 MNHEY and CDR2 SVGEGT. The CDR3 spans 15 residues. The ends were cut back, 6 bases at V and 7 bases at J, with 18 bases in the middle. As DNA, the CDR3 is TGTGCCAGCAGGATCCACAGGGCCGGGAGTGAAAAACTGTTTTTT. As protein: CASRIHRAGSEKLFF.

CDR3: CASSPLEGALEKLFF. For the CDR3, the DNA is TGTGCCAGCTCACCACTCGAGGGGGCGCTTGAAAAACTGTTTTTT. The chain joins TRBV18 to TRBJ1-4, with TRBD1 matching over 7 bases. The V segment lost 1 base and the J segment 7 bases; nucleotides outside the gene matches: 6. CDR1 and CDR2 from the germline V gene are KGHSH and LQKENI. This CDR3 is built from 15 residues.